These 28 T cell receptor beta chains were all obtained from the same sample, sequenced in a study of control samples from healthy donors and cancer patients. Produced via immunoSEQ multiplex PCR; TCRdb's table is partial and in-frame only. The table records about 160,000 clones, around 90% of them present only once. Sequencing used blood. The receptor set was obtained from a man younger than 40 in good health.

V and J are TRBV27 and TRBJ1-2; D gene uncertain. The V end lost 7 bases, the J end lost 2 bases, and 8 bases lay between the germline ends. Germline V gives CDR1 MNHEY, CDR2 SMNVEV (reference sequence). The CDR3 contains 12 residues. In DNA form, the CDR3 reads TGTGCCAGCAAGGAAGGGAACTATGGCTACACCTTC. Translated: CASKEGNYGYTF.

This chain links TRBV28 with TRBJ1-5; D possibly corresponds to TRBD1 (5 bases). CDR3 length: 12 residues. V shed 6 bases and J shed 5 bases, with 8 bases lying between them. From germline, CDR1 is MDHEN and CDR2 SYDVKM. The CDR3 coding sequence is TGTGCCAGCAGGGGAGGGGATCAGCCCCAGCATTTT. It translates to CASRGGDQPQHF.

As regards this clone: This specimen includes other DNA sequences encoding the same CDR3. This chain uses TRBV18 with TRBJ2-2; perhaps TRBD1 as D (5 bases). The CDR3 totals 13 residues. Trimming pared 2 bases from V and 5 bases from J, leaving 6 bases between. The germline V gene encodes CDR1 KGHSH and CDR2 LQKENI. This CDR3 reads CASSPDSTGELFF. The CDR3 DNA sequence: TGTGCCAGCTCACCAGACAGTACCGGGGAGCTGTTTTTT. The full variable domain, rest sourced from reference TRBV18 and TRBJ2-2, is NAGVMQNPRHLVRRRGQEARLRCSPMKGHSHVYWYRQLPEEGLKFMVYLQKENIIDESGMPKERFSAEFPKEGPSILRIQQVVRGDSAAYFCASSPDSTGELFFGEGSRLTVL.

The rearrangement links TRBV5-6 to TRBJ2-7; 8 bases align to TRBD2. The CDR3 runs to 12 residues. CDR1 and CDR2 from the germline V gene are SGHDT and YYEEEE. Unmatched junction bases numbered 2, after V lost 3 bases and J lost 6 bases. The CDR3 sequence: CASSSLAVEQYF. The CDR3 DNA sequence: TGTGCCAGCAGCTCACTAGCGGTCGAGCAGTACTTC.

V is TRBV7-3 and J is TRBJ2-3, with a possible D match to TRBD2 (6 bases). Germline CDR1 reads SGHTA; CDR2 reads FQGTGA. V was clipped by 5 bases and J by 2 bases, with 14 bases between them. The CDR3 covers 15 residues. This chain's CDR3 is CASSPGGVITDTQYF. The DNA for the CDR3 is TGTGCCAGCAGCCCGGGCGGGGTTATCACAGATACGCAGTATTTT.

This chain uses TRBV4-1 with TRBJ2-1; 7 bases are a match to TRBD1. In germline, CDR1 is MGHRA, CDR2 YSYEKL. J gave up 2 bases and V 1 base, and 8 bases lay outside the gene matches. CDR3 size: 17 residues. CDR3 sequence reads: CASSQGRAGGAYNEQFF. In DNA, the CDR3 is TGCGCCAGCAGCCAAGGCCGGGCAGGGGGAGCCTACAATGAGCAGTTCTTC.

V is TRBV6-6 and J is TRBJ1-5; D is uncertain. Trimming left V 0 bases short and J 2 bases short, with 8 bases between. Germline V gene sequence: CDR1 MNHNY, CDR2 SVGAGI (reference sequence). The CDR3 runs 15 residues. CDR3 nucleotide sequence: TGTGCCAGCAGTTACTCGCACAGTGGCAATCAGCCCCAGCATTTT. Translating it yields CASSYSHSGNQPQHF.

The chain is built from TRBV13 and TRBJ2-5, with 8 bases aligning to TRBD1. CDR1 PRHDT and CDR2 FYEKMQ come from the germline V gene (reference sequence). Trimming cost V 4 bases and J 4 bases; bases outside gene matches: 8. This CDR3 has 15 residues. The CDR3 here is CASSSWTGFRETQYF. The DNA for the CDR3 is TGTGCCAGCAGCTCATGGACAGGGTTTAGAGAGACCCAGTACTTC.

The chain has TRBV5-1 and TRBJ2-7, with D tentatively TRBD1 (5 bases). The CDR3 is 14 amino acids. CDR1 SGHRS and CDR2 YFSETQ come from the germline V gene. Trimming took off 4 bases at V and 2 bases at J, with 13 bases between the two ends. CDR3 in amino acids: CASSPATETYEQYF. CDR3 in DNA: TGCGCCAGCAGCCCAGCGACAGAAACCTACGAGCAGTACTTC.

About this clone itself: Other DNA sequences in the same sample also yield this CDR3. The gene calls are TRBV3-1 (or the pseudogene TRBV3-2) and TRBJ2-5; D is unclear. The CDR3 spans 15 residues. Germline assignment: CDR1 LGHDT and CDR2 YNNKEL (reference sequence). Trimming took 4 bases from V and 5 from J, leaving 17 bases between them. The CDR3: CASSPFGHAQETQYF. The CDR3 DNA is TGTGCCAGCAGCCCCTTCGGGCATGCCCAGGAGACCCAGTACTTC.

The chain recombines TRBV11-2 with TRBJ2-7, with 12 bases matching TRBD2. This CDR3 spans 18 amino acids. Trimming removed 6 bases from V and 0 bases from J; junction bases left unmatched: 12. Germline loops: CDR1 SGHAT, CDR2 FQNNGV. CDR3 region: CASSPLGTSGPSSYEQYF. The CDR3 DNA sequence: TGTGCCAGCAGTCCCCTCGGGACTAGCGGGCCTAGCTCCTACGAGCAGTACTTC. The whole variable domain, remainder taken from reference TRBV11-2 and TRBJ2-7, is EAGVAQSPRYKIIEKRQSVAFWCNPISGHATLYWYQQILGQGPKLLIQFQNNGVVDDSQLPKDRFSAERLKGVDSTLKIQPAKLEDSAVYLCASSPLGTSGPSSYEQYFGPGTRLTVT.

This chain links TRBV7-9 with TRBJ2-7, with 7 nucleotides matching TRBD2. The CDR3 covers 15 residues. Germline V gives CDR1 SEHNR, CDR2 FQNEAQ (reference sequence). The J segment lost 2 bases and the V segment lost 1 base, leaving 5 bases of the junction unmatched. The CDR3 coding sequence is TGTGCCAGCAGCTTAGTGGCTAGCGGTGCCTACGAGCAGTACTTC. Translated: CASSLVASGAYEQYF.

The chain is built from TRBV20-1 and TRBJ1-5; 7 bases agree with TRBD1. The J segment lost 5 bases and the V segment lost 3 bases, leaving 16 bases of the junction unmatched. The germline CDR1 and CDR2 sequences are DFQATT and SNEGSKA (reference sequence). The CDR3 is 17 residues long. The CDR3 DNA reads TGCAGTGCTAGTAACACCCAAGACAGGGCCTACGATCAGCCCCAGCATTTT. Its translation is CSASNTQDRAYDQPQHF.

Here the CDR3 DNA reads TGTGCCAGCAGTGAAGCTATTATTGGCAGGGTGGACACTGAAGCTTTCTTT. The encoded protein is CASSEAIIGRVDTEAFF. The chain carries TRBV6-1 and TRBJ1-1, with a tentative D call TRBD1 (5 bases). The germline V and J ends were trimmed by 0 bases and 3 bases, with 17 bases remaining between them. The length of the CDR3 is 17 residues. Per the germline V gene, CDR1 is MNHNS and CDR2 is SASEGT.

The rearrangement joins TRBV30 to TRBJ2-7, with 9 positions matching TRBD2. This CDR3 comprises 14 residues. J lost 3 bases, V lost 4 bases, and 7 bases had no gene match. The germline CDR1 and CDR2 sequences are GTSNPN and SVGIG (reference sequence). The CDR3 DNA sequence: TGTGCCTGGACTCCTAGCGGGGTTCTCTACGAGCAGTACTTC. It codes for CAWTPSGVLYEQYF.

The gene calls are TRBV3-1 (or the pseudogene TRBV3-2) and TRBJ2-5; D not certain. There are 14 residues in the CDR3. Trimming removed 6 bases from V and 2 bases from J, with 13 bases in between. CDR1 and CDR2 from the germline V gene are LGHDT and YNNKEL (reference sequence). This CDR3 is CASRPTPKQETQYF. The CDR3 coding sequence is TGTGCCAGCAGACCTACACCAAAACAAGAGACCCAGTACTTC.

This clone has a single count. The chain is built from TRBV7-3 and TRBJ1-1; the match to TRBD1 covers 9 bases. Trimming at V came to 4 bases and at J to 4 bases, leaving 4 bases not matched to a gene. Germline assignment: CDR1 SGHTA and CDR2 FQGTGA. The CDR3 consists of 14 residues. The CDR3 protein is CASSSRTGATEAFF. The CDR3 DNA sequence: TGTGCCAGCAGCTCTCGGACAGGGGCCACTGAAGCTTTCTTT.

This clone was picked up a small number of times. The chain combines TRBV7-2 with TRBJ2-7; a possible D gene is TRBD2 (6 bases). Trimming pared 6 bases from V and 7 bases from J, leaving 22 bases between. CDR3 length equals 15 residues. Germline V gene data show CDR1 as SGHTA and CDR2 as FQGNSA. DNA of the CDR3: TGTGCCAGCAGGGTGTCCCGAACCGTGGGGGGTGAGCAGTACTTC. Its protein is CASRVSRTVGGEQYF.

This chain joins TRBV11-2 and TRBJ2-1; TRBD1 is a possible D gene (6 bases). The CDR3 has 19 residues. Germline-derived CDR1 and CDR2 are SGHAT and FQNNGV. V lost 3 bases and J 5 bases, leaving 26 bases between the germline ends. The CDR3 sequence is CASSFRFRGSQKSNNEQFF. In nucleotides, the CDR3 is TGTGCCAGCAGCTTTAGATTTAGGGGGAGCCAAAAAAGTAACAATGAGCAGTTCTTC.

This clone was recorded a few times. The chain is built from TRBV2 and TRBJ2-3; 7 nucleotides agree with TRBD2. CDR1 and CDR2 (germline): SNHLY, FYNNEI. V shed 7 bases and J 8 bases; nucleotides not matched to a gene: 6. This CDR3 region has 12 residues. CDR3 bases: TGTGCCAGCACACCCAGGGAGGGTACGCAGTATTTT. Translating it yields CASTPREGTQYF. The complete variable domain, with remaining parts taken from reference TRBV2 and TRBJ2-3, reads EPEVTQTPSHQVTQMGQEVILRCVPISNHLYFYWYRQILGQKVEFLVSFYNNEISEKSEIFDDQFSVERPDGSNFTLKIRSTKLEDSAMYFCASTPREGTQYFGPGTRLTVL.

The chain has TRBV5-1 and TRBJ2-1, with 9 bases aligning to TRBD2. The trim removed 1 base at V and 10 bases at J, leaving 15 bases unmatched. The CDR3 loop spans 17 amino acids. Per germline, CDR1 SGHRS and CDR2 YFSETQ. The CDR3 spells CASSLNIAGESMKEQFF. The CDR3 DNA reads TGCGCCAGCAGCTTGAACATAGCGGGGGAATCAATGAAGGAGCAGTTCTTC. Supplemented by reference TRBV5-1 and TRBJ2-1, the full variable domain reads KAGVTQTPRYLIKTRGQQVTLSCSPISGHRSVSWYQQTPGQGLQFLFEYFSETQRNKGNFPGRFSGRQFSNSRSEMNVSTLELGDSALYLCASSLNIAGESMKEQFFGPGTRLTVL.

This chain joins TRBV24-1 and TRBJ1-2; 7 bases align to TRBD1. Germline lookup yields CDR1 KGHDR and CDR2 SFDVKD. After removal of 3 bases from V and 8 bases from J, the junction contained 11 bases not matched to a gene. CDR3 length equals 15 residues. The CDR3 coding sequence is TGTGCCACCAGTGATGTTAACAGGGGAAAGGACGGCTACACCTTC. Protein: CATSDVNRGKDGYTF.

V is TRBV20-1 and J is TRBJ1-1; D unresolved. The germline gives CDR1 DFQATT, CDR2 SNEGSKA (reference sequence). The CDR3 is made up of 14 amino acids. Trimming shortened V by 3 bases and J by 0 bases, and 11 bases separated the two germline ends. The CDR3 sequence is CSASAWIMNTEAFF. As DNA, the CDR3 is TGCAGTGCTAGTGCCTGGATAATGAACACTGAAGCTTTCTTT.

The chain links TRBV24-1 to TRBJ1-5, with unresolved D. V shed 4 bases and J shed 5 bases, with 17 bases lying between them. Germline-derived CDR1 and CDR2 are KGHDR and SFDVKD. The CDR3 sequence is 16 residues long. CDR3 in amino acids: CATSDPRHGLDQPQHF. CDR3 bases: TGTGCCACCAGTGACCCCCGACATGGTTTGGATCAGCCCCAGCATTTT.

The chain uses TRBV28 and TRBJ1-2; D gene ambiguous. The CDR3 runs to 14 residues. Germline V lookup: CDR1 MDHEN, CDR2 SYDVKM. Trimming took 9 bases from V and 0 from J, leaving 14 bases between them. CDR3 nucleotide sequence: TGTGCCAGTGGGATCTTAGAAGCTAACTATGGCTACACCTTC. This translates into CASGILEANYGYTF.

This chain uses TRBV15 with TRBJ1-2; D unresolved. Germline CDR1 reads LNHNV; CDR2 reads YYDKDF (reference sequence). Trimming took off 10 bases at V and 2 bases at J, with 11 bases between the two ends. The CDR3 sequence is 12 residues long. The CDR3 DNA follows: TGTGCCATCCATGGCCCGAACTATGGCTACACCTTC. Its protein product is CAIHGPNYGYTF.

The rearrangement uses TRBV30 and TRBJ1-1; perhaps TRBD1 as D (5 bases). The germline CDR1 and CDR2 sequences are GTSNPN and SVGIG (reference sequence). There are 13 residues in the CDR3. V shed 4 bases and J shed 6 bases, with 15 bases lying between them. The CDR3 is CAWTLRGGAEAFF. The DNA of the CDR3 is TGTGCCTGGACCCTCCGGGGAGGGGCTGAAGCTTTCTTT.

The chain joins TRBV3-1 (or the pseudogene TRBV3-2) to TRBJ1-2; tentatively, D is TRBD1 (6 bases). Germline CDR1 is LGHDT and CDR2 is YNNKEL (reference sequence). The CDR3 loop spans 14 amino acids. Trimming removed 4 bases from V and 7 bases from J, with 16 bases in between. The CDR3, as DNA: TGTGCCAGCAGCCGCCGGACAGCGGATGGTGGCTACACCTTC. This sequence encodes CASSRRTADGGYTF.